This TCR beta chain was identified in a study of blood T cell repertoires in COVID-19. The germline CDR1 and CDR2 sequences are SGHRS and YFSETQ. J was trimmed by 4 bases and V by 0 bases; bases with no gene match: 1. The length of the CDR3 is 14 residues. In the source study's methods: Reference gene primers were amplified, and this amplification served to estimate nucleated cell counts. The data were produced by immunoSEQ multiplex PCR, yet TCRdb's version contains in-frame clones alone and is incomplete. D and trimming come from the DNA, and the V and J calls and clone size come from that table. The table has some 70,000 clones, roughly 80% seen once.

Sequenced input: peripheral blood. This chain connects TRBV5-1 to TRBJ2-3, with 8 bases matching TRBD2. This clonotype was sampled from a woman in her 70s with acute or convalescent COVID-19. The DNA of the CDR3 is TGCGCCAGCAGCTTGGTTAGCGGGGCAGATACGCAGTATTTT. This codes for CASSLVSGADTQYF. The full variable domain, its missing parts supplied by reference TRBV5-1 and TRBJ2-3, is KAGVTQTPRYLIKTRGQQVTLSCSPISGHRSVSWYQQTPGQGLQFLFEYFSETQRNKGNFPGRFSGRQFSNSRSEMNVSTLELGDSALYLCASSLVSGADTQYFGPGTRLTVL.